What follows are 16 T cell receptor beta chains derived from one specimen sequenced in a study of vaccination effects on CD4 cells after COVID-19. The repertoire was sequenced with immunoSEQ multiplex PCR; TCRdb's copy has only in-frame clones and lacks some. The sample gives 20,000 to 25,000 clones, 75% to 85% of which show up once; about 37% is in the top ten. Their antigens are not known. Before sequencing, viral peptide pools were used by the ViraFEST assay to expand antigen-specific CD4+ T cells. Isolation of CD4+ T cells took place after about nine days of culture. A positive SARS-CoV-2 PCR test fell between March and December 2020. Material: CD4+ T cells from PBMCs cultured with a peptide pool, obtained before COVID-19 vaccination. The receptors come from a human donor who had a prior SARS-CoV-2 infection.

The chain is built from TRBV18 and TRBJ2-3; no clear D. Between the trimmed V and J ends, which lost 6 bases and 5 bases, there was a span of 6 bases. The CDR3 length is 11 residues. From germline, CDR1 is KGHSH and CDR2 LQKENI. CDR3 DNA sequence: TGTGCCAGCTCGCCGGTAGATACGCAGTATTTT. As protein: CASSPVDTQYF. Full variable domain (outside the CDR3, taken from reference TRBV18 and TRBJ2-3): NAGVMQNPRHLVRRRGQEARLRCSPMKGHSHVYWYRQLPEEGLKFMVYLQKENIIDESGMPKERFSAEFPKEGPSILRIQQVVRGDSAAYFCASSPVDTQYFGPGTRLTVL.

V usage is TRBV9 and J usage is TRBJ2-3; perhaps TRBD2 as D (5 bases). This CDR3 has 13 residues. Germline CDR1 and CDR2: SGDLS and YYNGEE. Trimming pared 2 bases from V and 6 bases from J, leaving 10 bases between. The CDR3: CASSVARRDTQYF. In DNA, the CDR3 is TGTGCCAGCAGCGTGGCGAGGAGGGATACGCAGTATTTT.

The gene calls are TRBV5-1 and TRBJ1-3; a possible D gene is TRBD1 (6 bases). CDR1 and CDR2 from the germline V gene are SGHRS and YFSETQ. Between the trimmed V and J ends, which lost 0 bases and 0 bases, there was a span of 13 bases. This CDR3 contains 17 residues. Here the CDR3 reads CASSLAGGQNSGNTIYF. Written as DNA, the CDR3 is TGCGCCAGCAGCTTGGCCGGTGGACAGAACTCTGGAAACACCATATATTTT.

The chain carries TRBV19 and TRBJ2-1; 15 bases agree with TRBD2. From germline, CDR1 is LNHDA and CDR2 SQIVND (reference sequence). The CDR3 loop spans 15 amino acids. Germline trimming cut 6 bases from V and 9 bases from J; bases unmatched to any gene: 6. CDR3 amino acids: CASSNGLAGGGEQFF. CDR3 bases: TGTGCCAGTAGCAATGGACTAGCGGGGGGGGGTGAGCAGTTCTTC.

This chain connects TRBV5-6 to TRBJ2-1; no clear D. This CDR3 region has 16 residues. V lost 1 base and J lost 9, with 20 bases in between. CDR1 is SGHDT and CDR2 is YYEEEE in the germline V gene. The CDR3 DNA is TGTGCCAGCAGCTTGTTTACGGGTGCAGGTAAAGGTGAGCAGTTCTTC. Translated, it gives CASSLFTGAGKGEQFF. The full variable domain, its missing parts supplied by reference TRBV5-6 and TRBJ2-1, is DAGVTQSPTHLIKTRGQQVTLRCSPKSGHDTVSWYQQALGQGPQFIFQYYEEEERQRGNFPDRFSGHQFPNYSSELNVNALLLGDSALYLCASSLFTGAGKGEQFFGPGTRLTVL.

The chain uses TRBV13 and TRBJ2-1, with TRBD2 identical over 11 bases. The CDR3 has 21 amino acids. J gave up 0 bases and V 5 bases, and 18 bases lay outside the gene matches. Per the germline V gene, CDR1 is PRHDT and CDR2 is FYEKMQ (reference sequence). CDR3 amino acids: CASSRAHPGLADTSSYNEQFF. The CDR3 nucleotides read TGTGCCAGCAGCCGAGCCCACCCGGGACTAGCGGACACTAGCTCCTACAATGAGCAGTTCTTC.

The chain couples TRBV5-1 to TRBJ1-1, with D uncertain. This CDR3 is built from 16 residues. The V gene's germline CDR1 is SGHRS and CDR2 YFSETQ. The V end was cut by 0 bases, the J end by 1 base, with 13 bases between. CDR3 protein: CASSLVLGNRNTEAFF. CDR3 nucleotide sequence: TGCGCCAGCAGCTTGGTGTTAGGGAATAGGAACACTGAAGCTTTCTTT.

This clone has only a few counts. The rearrangement joins TRBV12-3 or TRBV12-4 to TRBJ2-2, with D possibly TRBD2 on 6 matching bases. Between the trimmed V and J ends, which lost 6 bases and 6 bases, there was a span of 11 bases. This CDR3 has 13 residues. The CDR3 region has the DNA TGTGCCAGCAGACTAGCTTGGGCCGGGGAGCTGTTTTTT. It is translated as CASRLAWAGELFF.

The rearrangement links TRBV13 to TRBJ1-1; D remains ambiguous. This CDR3 comprises 13 residues. V lost 3 bases and J lost 5, with 10 bases in between. Germline loops: CDR1 PRHDT, CDR2 FYEKMQ (reference sequence). The CDR3 region has the DNA TGTGCCAGCAGCTTTCTTGGTGGTACTGAAGCTTTCTTT. It is translated as CASSFLGGTEAFF. Combining the CDR3 with reference TRBV13 and TRBJ1-1 gives the whole variable domain AAGVIQSPRHLIKEKRETATLKCYPIPRHDTVYWYQQGPGQDPQFLISFYEKMQSDKGSIPDRFSAQQFSDYHSELNMSSLELGDSALYFCASSFLGGTEAFFGQGTRLTVV.

The chain is built from TRBV5-5 and TRBJ2-3, with D tentatively TRBD1 or TRBD2 (6 bases each). Trimming took 2 bases from V and 2 from J, leaving 12 bases between them. This CDR3 contains 15 residues. Germline values: CDR1 SGHKS, CDR2 YYEKEE (reference sequence). The CDR3 DNA follows: TGTGCCAGCAGCTTTTACGGGGGCAACACAGATACGCAGTATTTT. Translation gives CASSFYGGNTDTQYF. Together with reference TRBV5-5 and TRBJ2-3, the CDR3 gives the full variable domain: DAGVTQSPTHLIKTRGQQVTLRCSPISGHKSVSWYQQVLGQGPQFIFQYYEKEERGRGNFPDRFSARQFPNYSSELNVNALLLGDSALYLCASSFYGGNTDTQYFGPGTRLTVL.

This chain uses TRBV15 with TRBJ1-6, with 10 bases fitting TRBD1. V gave up 4 bases and J gave up 7 bases; unmatched junction bases: 7. Germline V gene sequence: CDR1 LNHNV, CDR2 YYDKDF (reference sequence). CDR3 length: 16 residues. The CDR3 region is CATSTDRGLGNSPLHF. The CDR3 DNA sequence: TGTGCCACCAGCACCGACAGGGGGCTGGGAAATTCACCCCTCCACTTT.

J is TRBJ1-4 and V is TRBV5-6; no clear D. From germline, CDR1 is SGHDT and CDR2 YYEEEE. The V end was cut by 4 bases, the J end by 6 bases, with 7 bases between. The length of the CDR3 is 12 residues. CDR3 protein: CASSISDEKLFF. The CDR3 DNA sequence: TGTGCCAGCAGCATCAGCGATGAAAAACTGTTTTTT.

The chain links TRBV11-1 to TRBJ2-5, with a possible D match to TRBD2 (6 bases). The CDR3 covers 14 residues. The V and J ends lost 3 bases and 9 bases respectively, with 17 bases between them. Looked up from germline, CDR1 is SGHAT and CDR2 is FQDESV (reference sequence). The CDR3 protein is CASSFVLAGGPQYF. DNA of the CDR3: TGTGCCAGCAGCTTTGTACTAGCTGGAGGACCCCAGTACTTC.

The table lists this clone with a few counts. The chain carries TRBV28 and TRBJ2-7, with D maybe TRBD2 (5 bases). Germline-derived CDR1 and CDR2 are MDHEN and SYDVKM. Trimming took 2 bases from V and 0 from J, leaving 14 bases between them. CDR3 length: 16 residues. The CDR3 loop is CASSLVRGFSSYEQYF. The CDR3 nucleotides read TGTGCCAGCAGTTTAGTACGGGGTTTTAGCTCCTACGAGCAGTACTTC.

CDR3 residues: CASSPRQEKTEAFF. Written as DNA, the CDR3 is TGTGCCAGCTCACCCCGACAGGAGAAAACTGAAGCTTTCTTT. The chain employs TRBV18 and TRBJ1-1, with a possible D match to TRBD1 (6 bases). Trimming cost V 3 bases and J 5 bases, with 13 bases left between them. CDR3 length: 14 residues. Germline V gene data show CDR1 as KGHSH and CDR2 as LQKENI.

J is TRBJ2-2 and V is TRBV15; 9 bases agree with TRBD2. This CDR3 is built from 17 residues. Germline CDR1 reads LNHNV; CDR2 reads YYDKDF (reference sequence). J gave up 1 base and V 9 bases, and 12 bases lay outside the gene matches. CDR3 bases: TGTGCCACTGTAGCGGGGGAGGGATCCCTGAACACCGGGGAGCTGTTTTTT. Protein sequence: CATVAGEGSLNTGELFF.